This TCR beta chain emerged from a study of blood T cell repertoires in COVID-19. For the study at large: The study drew acute and convalescent COVID-19 samples from the United States, Italy and Spain. Sample material is recorded as cDNA or gDNA derived from T cells, B-cell-depleted T cells, or PBMCs.

Source study methods: Researchers report that nucleated cell counts were estimated from reference gene primer amplification. TCRdb's copy holds only in-frame clones and misses some; the assay was immunoSEQ multiplex PCR. The DNA was the basis for D and trimming; V, J and clone size are from that table. Of 95,000 to 150,000 clones listed, 55% to 70% are singletons. The germline V gene encodes CDR1 GTSNPN and CDR2 SVGIG (reference sequence). The J segment lost 1 base and the V segment lost 3 bases, leaving 2 bases of the junction unmatched. The CDR3 has 14 amino acids. The receptor's source is a woman aged 70-85 years with acute or convalescent COVID-19. Sequencing was performed on peripheral blood. The chain carries TRBV30 and TRBJ2-5, with TRBD2 identical over 10 bases. CDR3 coding DNA: TGTGCCTGGAGGACTAGCGGGCCCCAAGAGACCCAGTACTTC. Translating gives CAWRTSGPQETQYF.